This TCR beta chain was profiled in a study of blood T cell repertoires in COVID-19. Study-level information: The cDNA or gDNA used as material had been derived from T cells, B-cell-depleted T cells, or PBMCs.

Per the original data handling: Reference gene primer amplification yielded estimated nucleated cell counts. Assay: immunoSEQ multiplex PCR; the TCRdb copy retains only in-frame clones and omits some. D and trimming were read from the DNA, whereas the V and J calls and clone size are those reported in that table. This table holds over 200,000 clones, under 90% found once. V shed 3 bases, J shed 8 bases, and the junction held 6 bases outside the gene matches. This CDR3 has 14 residues. Germline V gene sequence: CDR1 LNHDA, CDR2 SQIVND (reference sequence). The J gene is TRBJ1-4, the V gene TRBV19; TRBD1 matches at 7 bases. The TCR was taken from a man in his 60s who had recovered from COVID-19. What was sequenced was peripheral blood. This chain's CDR3 is CASSIGQAGEKLFF. The CDR3 DNA follows: TGTGCCAGTAGTATCGGACAGGCTGGGGAAAAACTGTTTTTT. Complete variable domain (other parts from reference TRBV19 and TRBJ1-4): DGGITQSPKYLFRKEGQNVTLSCEQNLNHDAMYWYRQDPGQGLRLIYYSQIVNDFQKGDIAEGYSVSREKKESFPLTVTSAQKNPTAFYLCASSIGQAGEKLFFGSGTQLSVL.